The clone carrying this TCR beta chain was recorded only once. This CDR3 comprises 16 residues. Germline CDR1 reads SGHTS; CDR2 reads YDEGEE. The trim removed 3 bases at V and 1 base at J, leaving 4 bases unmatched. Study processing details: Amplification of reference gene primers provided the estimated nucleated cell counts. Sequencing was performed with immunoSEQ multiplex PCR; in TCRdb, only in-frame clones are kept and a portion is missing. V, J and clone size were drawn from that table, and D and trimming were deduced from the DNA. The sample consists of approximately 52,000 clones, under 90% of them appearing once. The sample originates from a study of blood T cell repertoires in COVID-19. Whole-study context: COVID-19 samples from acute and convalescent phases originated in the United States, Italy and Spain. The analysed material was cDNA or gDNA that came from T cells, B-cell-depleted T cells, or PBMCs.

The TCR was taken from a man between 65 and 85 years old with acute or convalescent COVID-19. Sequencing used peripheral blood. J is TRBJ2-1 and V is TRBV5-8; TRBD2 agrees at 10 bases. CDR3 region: CASSWRGLASYNEQFF. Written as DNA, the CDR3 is TGTGCCAGCAGCTGGAGGGGACTAGCGTCCTACAATGAGCAGTTCTTC.